These 32 T cell receptor beta chains share one sample of origin, sequenced in a study of blood T cell repertoires in COVID-19. Profiled with immunoSEQ multiplex PCR; TCRdb holds only in-frame clones, not every one. The sample contains 220,000 or so clones, 70% to 90% of which appear only once. The sequencing input was PBMCs or T cells enriched from blood (not recorded which). These receptors all stem from a man aged 45-65 years who had been exposed to COVID-19.

The chain recombines TRBV11-2 with TRBJ2-1; 9 nucleotides line up with TRBD2. Unmatched junction bases numbered 4, after V lost 3 bases and J lost 4 bases. Germline V CDR1 and CDR2: SGHAT, FQNNGV. CDR3 size: 15 residues. The CDR3 sequence is CASSFSSGVYNEQFF. Here the CDR3 DNA reads TGTGCCAGCAGCTTTTCTAGCGGGGTTTACAATGAGCAGTTCTTC.

The genes are TRBV5-4 and TRBJ2-1; the D gene is possibly TRBD2 (5 bases). This CDR3 has 16 residues. Germline-derived CDR1 and CDR2 are SGHNT and YYREEE (reference sequence). Deletions cut 1 base from V and 3 bases from J, with 14 bases between. The CDR3 DNA reads TGTGCCAGCAGCTTGAGACAACTTGACTACTACAATGAGCAGTTCTTC. It yields the protein CASSLRQLDYYNEQFF.

The chain has TRBV28 and TRBJ1-5; D is uncertain. The CDR3 runs 12 residues. With 7 bases removed from V and 7 bases from J, the gap between germline ends came to 11 bases. Germline V gene sequence: CDR1 MDHEN, CDR2 SYDVKM. DNA of the CDR3: TGTGCCAGCACCCTCGGGAGACAGCCCCAGCATTTT. It codes for CASTLGRQPQHF.

The chain recombines TRBV11-1 with TRBJ1-2; D ambiguous. There are 15 residues in the CDR3. V was pared by 3 bases and J by 2 bases, with 13 bases between. Per germline, CDR1 SGHAT and CDR2 FQDESV (reference sequence). CDR3 in DNA: TGTGCCAGCAGCTTTGGCACAAGAGGAAACTATGGCTACACCTTC. This encodes CASSFGTRGNYGYTF.

The CDR3 is CASSPSIPGAASFGYTF. CDR3 coding DNA: TGCGCCAGCAGCCCTTCTATTCCAGGGGCGGCGTCTTTTGGCTACACCTTC. This sequence joins TRBV5-1 and TRBJ1-2; D possibly corresponds to TRBD1 (6 bases). The germline V gene encodes CDR1 SGHRS and CDR2 YFSETQ. V was shortened by 4 bases and J by 7 bases, with 26 bases between the two germline ends. CDR3 length: 17 amino acids. Based on the CDR3 plus reference TRBV5-1 and TRBJ1-2, the full variable domain is KAGVTQTPRYLIKTRGQQVTLSCSPISGHRSVSWYQQTPGQGLQFLFEYFSETQRNKGNFPGRFSGRQFSNSRSEMNVSTLELGDSALYLCASSPSIPGAASFGYTFGSGTRLTVV.

The J gene is TRBJ2-1, the V gene TRBV7-6, with D possibly TRBD2 on 5 matching bases. The V gene's germline CDR1 is SGHVS and CDR2 FNYEAQ. V shed 5 bases and J shed 5 bases, with 19 bases lying between them. The length of the CDR3 is 16 residues. Here the CDR3 DNA reads TGTGCCAGCAGCCCAGGTACTTGGACTGGAAACAATGAGCAGTTCTTC. Translating gives CASSPGTWTGNNEQFF. The full variable domain, completed using reference TRBV7-6 and TRBJ2-1, is GAGVSQSPRYKVTKRGQDVALRCDPISGHVSLYWYRQALGQGPEFLTYFNYEAQQDKSGLPNDRFSAERPEGSISTLTIQRTEQRDSAMYRCASSPGTWTGNNEQFFGPGTRLTVL.

The chain uses TRBV4-1 and TRBJ1-2; D remains ambiguous. CDR3 length equals 17 residues. V was cut by 0 bases and J by 2 bases, with 16 bases left in between. The germline V gene has CDR1 MGHRA and CDR2 YSYEKL. The CDR3 DNA reads TGCGCCAGCAGCCAAGATTGGAGGCAGCTGATCAACTATGGCTACACCTTC. Protein product: CASSQDWRQLINYGYTF.

The J gene is TRBJ1-4, the V gene TRBV28; 8 nucleotides align to TRBD1. The CDR3 spans 14 residues. Germline V gene data show CDR1 as MDHEN and CDR2 as SYDVKM. V was clipped by 7 bases and J by 7 bases; unmatched bases: 8. DNA for the CDR3: TGTGCCAGCATCTCCATAGGGACAGGTGAAAAACTGTTTTTT. Its protein product is CASISIGTGEKLFF.

The chain carries TRBV5-1 and TRBJ1-5; D call uncertain. CDR3 size: 15 residues. Germline CDR1 and CDR2: SGHRS and YFSETQ. The germline V and J ends were trimmed by 4 bases and 2 bases, with 13 bases remaining between them. The CDR3 region is CASSLDPLGNQPQHF. In nucleotides, the CDR3 is TGCGCCAGCAGCCTGGACCCATTAGGCAATCAGCCCCAGCATTTT.

The chain uses TRBV10-3 and TRBJ1-5, with TRBD1 identical over 9 bases. Germline V gene data show CDR1 as ENHRY and CDR2 as SYGVKD. V lost 2 bases to trimming and J lost 9 bases; unmatched junction nucleotides: 11. This CDR3 spans 16 amino acids. CDR3 nucleotide sequence: TGTGCCATCAGTGAGACCCCACCAACAGGGGGCGCGCCCCAGCATTTT. This translates into CAISETPPTGGAPQHF.

The gene calls are TRBV19 and TRBJ1-1; TRBD1 might be the D (5 bases). The V and J ends lost 3 bases and 0 bases respectively, with 8 bases between them. The CDR3 extends over 14 amino acids. CDR1 LNHDA and CDR2 SQIVND come from the germline V gene (reference sequence). The DNA for the CDR3 is TGTGCCAGTAGTATTCAGGGTATGAACACTGAAGCTTTCTTT. As protein: CASSIQGMNTEAFF.

J is TRBJ2-2 and V is TRBV7-3; a possible D gene is TRBD2 (5 bases). The CDR3 spans 16 residues. The V gene lost 2 bases and the J gene lost 1 base, with 11 bases spanning the gap. Germline lookup yields CDR1 SGHTA and CDR2 FQGTGA. The DNA of the CDR3 is TGTGCCAGCAGCTTACGGGAAATTCAGAACACCGGGGAGCTGTTTTTT. It translates to CASSLREIQNTGELFF.

This clone occurred once. The V call is TRBV27, the J call TRBJ1-1; 8 bases align to TRBD1. CDR1 is MNHEY and CDR2 is SMNVEV in the germline V gene (reference sequence). The CDR3 spans 16 residues. The J segment lost 4 bases and the V segment lost 3 bases, leaving 10 bases of the junction unmatched. CDR3 sequence (DNA): TGTGCCAGCAGTTTCCTCCAGGGGGCCGGGGGCACTGAAGCTTTCTTT. Its translation is CASSFLQGAGGTEAFF.

This clone has a handful of counts. The chain employs TRBV4-1 and TRBJ1-3, with 9 bases that match TRBD1. Germline CDR1 and CDR2: MGHRA and YSYEKL. The CDR3 is 21 amino acids. Germline trimming cut 0 bases from V and 4 bases from J; bases unmatched to any gene: 19. The CDR3 is CASSQDQVITGGSVSGNTIYF. The CDR3 DNA reads TGCGCCAGCAGCCAAGATCAAGTCATCACAGGGGGCTCTGTCTCCGGAAACACCATATATTTT.

Written as DNA, the CDR3 is TGTGCCAGCAGCCAAAGGACAGTGAATAATTCACCCCTCCACTTT. It is translated as CASSQRTVNNSPLHF. The chain links TRBV3-1 (or the pseudogene TRBV3-2) to TRBJ1-6, with a tentative D call TRBD1 (6 bases). The CDR3 has 15 residues. V was clipped by 2 bases and J by 5 bases, with 10 bases between them. The V gene's germline CDR1 is LGHDT and CDR2 YNNKEL (reference sequence).

Notes on this clone: Because the CDR3 is missing its conserved closing phenylalanine or tryptophan, this is likely a read error. The rearrangement links TRBV7-9 to TRBJ1-1; D possibly corresponds to TRBD1 (5 bases). V gave up 0 bases and J gave up 5 bases, with 10 bases separating them. The CDR3 is 14 residues long. Germline V CDR1 and CDR2: SEHNR, FQNEAQ (reference sequence). This chain's CDR3 is CASSLAARATEAFL. CDR3 bases: TGTGCCAGCAGCTTAGCGGCCAGGGCAACTGAAGCTTTCCTT.

The chain has TRBV10-3 and TRBJ1-6, with unresolved D. This CDR3 spans 13 amino acids. V shed 8 bases and J shed 0 bases, with 5 bases lying between them. CDR1 is ENHRY, CDR2 SYGVKD, per germline. The CDR3 is CAIHGSYNSPLHF. In DNA form, the CDR3 reads TGTGCCATCCACGGCTCCTATAATTCACCCCTCCACTTT.

In this sample, this clone turned up once. The V and J genes are TRBV27 and TRBJ2-1; 7 positions agree with TRBD2. The CDR3 totals 16 residues. Germline V lookup: CDR1 MNHEY, CDR2 SMNVEV (reference sequence). V was clipped by 2 bases and J by 0 bases; unmatched bases: 4. CDR3 amino acids: CASSLIGGSSYNEQFF. In nucleotides, the CDR3 is TGTGCCAGCAGTTTAATCGGCGGGAGCTCCTACAATGAGCAGTTCTTC.

In its sample, this clone was seen once. This chain uses TRBV3-1 (or the pseudogene TRBV3-2) with TRBJ2-5; 7 nucleotides match TRBD2. Germline V lookup: CDR1 LGHDT, CDR2 YNNKEL (reference sequence). The CDR3 has 18 amino acids. The junction had 15 bases not matched to a gene; V was cut back by 2 bases and J by 3 bases. CDR3 residues: CASSQWASGEWGEETQYF. The CDR3 DNA reads TGTGCCAGCAGCCAATGGGCTAGCGGAGAGTGGGGTGAAGAGACCCAGTACTTC.

This chain connects TRBV7-9 to TRBJ2-3, with TRBD2 matching 7 bases. CDR3 size: 19 residues. Germline V gene lookup returns CDR1 SEHNR and CDR2 FQNEAQ (reference sequence). The V segment lost 0 bases and the J segment 2 bases; nucleotides outside the gene matches: 14. The DNA for the CDR3 is TGTGCCAGCAGCTTAGCGCTGGAAGCGGGACGCCGAGCCACAGATACGCAGTATTTT. Protein product: CASSLALEAGRRATDTQYF.

The genes are TRBV27 and TRBJ2-1; TRBD2 matches 7 bases. CDR3 length: 15 amino acids. V lost 6 bases and J lost 6; bases outside the gene matches: 11. Germline CDR1 is MNHEY and CDR2 is SMNVEV (reference sequence). DNA of the CDR3: TGTGCCAGCAGCTCGCCATGGGAGGGGACCAATGAGCAGTTCTTC. Translated: CASSSPWEGTNEQFF.

This chain uses TRBV29-1 with TRBJ1-1, with D tentatively TRBD1 (6 bases). Germline V gene data show CDR1 as SQVTM and CDR2 as ANQGSEA. CDR3 length equals 12 residues. Trimming removed 1 base from V and 3 bases from J, with 6 bases in between. CDR3 DNA: TGCAGCGTTGAAGGACAGGACACTGAAGCTTTCTTT. It yields the protein CSVEGQDTEAFF.

This clone was observed once. The genes are TRBV7-9 and TRBJ2-7; D might be TRBD1 (6 bases). V lost 1 base, J lost 7 bases, and 17 bases lay in between. Germline V CDR1 and CDR2: SEHNR, FQNEAQ (reference sequence). CDR3 length: 15 amino acids. CDR3 residues: CASSLGEQGFWEQYF. The CDR3 DNA follows: TGTGCCAGCAGCTTAGGGGAACAGGGTTTTTGGGAGCAGTACTTC.

This clone appeared a few times. This chain joins TRBV5-1 and TRBJ1-1, with a possible D match to TRBD1 (6 bases). The CDR3 spans 16 residues. Trimming took off 0 bases at V and 1 base at J, with 13 bases between the two ends. Germline V gives CDR1 SGHRS, CDR2 YFSETQ. The CDR3 spells CASSLGRTARNTEAFF. In DNA, the CDR3 is TGCGCCAGCAGCTTGGGGAGGACAGCGAGGAACACTGAAGCTTTCTTT.

This clone was detected a few times. Here the CDR3 DNA reads TGTGCCAGCAGCTCGCTGACAGGGGGTACGCAGTATTTT. Translated: CASSSLTGGTQYF. The chain has TRBV7-2 and TRBJ2-3; 9 bases agree with TRBD1. The CDR3 consists of 13 residues. Unmatched junction bases numbered 4, after V lost 4 bases and J lost 8 bases. Germline V lookup: CDR1 SGHTA, CDR2 FQGNSA.

The rearrangement links TRBV6-5 to TRBJ2-3, with D maybe TRBD1 (5 bases). Germline values: CDR1 MNHEY, CDR2 SVGAGI. V gave up 6 bases and J gave up 4 bases, with 14 bases separating them. The CDR3 has 14 residues. The CDR3 spells CASRQQGHSDTQYF. The CDR3 DNA reads as TGTGCCAGCAGACAGCAAGGACACTCAGATACGCAGTATTTT.

This chain links TRBV19 with TRBJ1-5; TRBD1 agrees at 7 bases. The germline V gene encodes CDR1 LNHDA and CDR2 SQIVND (reference sequence). Germline trimming cut 9 bases from V and 4 bases from J; bases unmatched to any gene: 6. The CDR3 runs to 13 residues. The CDR3, as DNA: TGTGCCAGCAGCGACAGGGTTAATCAGCCCCAGCATTTT. Translating gives CASSDRVNQPQHF.

The chain recombines TRBV5-1 with TRBJ2-7, with 12 bases aligning to TRBD2. This CDR3 region has 16 residues. Germline V lookup: CDR1 SGHRS, CDR2 YFSETQ. Germline trimming cut 2 bases from V and 9 bases from J; bases unmatched to any gene: 12. The CDR3 loop is CASSFSPETSGRWQYV. As DNA, the CDR3 is TGCGCCAGCAGCTTTTCTCCCGAGACTAGCGGGAGATGGCAGTACGTC.

The chain has TRBV7-3 and TRBJ2-7, with 10 bases identical to TRBD1. The germline V gene has CDR1 SGHTA and CDR2 FQGTGA. With 1 base clipped from V and 5 bases from J, the junction kept 5 bases outside the gene matches. This CDR3 comprises 15 residues. This CDR3 reads CASSLNRDRGNEQYF. CDR3 DNA: TGTGCCAGCAGCTTAAACAGGGACAGGGGAAACGAGCAGTACTTC.

This sequence joins TRBV5-1 and TRBJ2-2, with D perhaps matching TRBD1 (5 bases). Trimming took off 8 bases at V and 6 bases at J, with 14 bases between the two ends. The germline V gene encodes CDR1 SGHRS and CDR2 YFSETQ. The CDR3 runs to 13 residues. The chain's CDR3 is CASTGFGAGELFF. CDR3 DNA: TGCGCCAGTACAGGATTTGGGGCCGGGGAGCTGTTTTTT.

The chain links TRBV4-1 to TRBJ2-4; no firm D call. Germline CDR1 reads MGHRA; CDR2 reads YSYEKL. This CDR3 is built from 15 residues. V dropped 3 bases and J dropped 0 bases, with 9 bases sitting between them. The CDR3 loop reads CASSQSVLAKNIQYF. The CDR3 nucleotides read TGCGCCAGCAGCCAGTCGGTTCTAGCCAAAAACATTCAGTACTTC.

This clone was counted once. The chain joins TRBV11-2 to TRBJ2-1; a possible D gene is TRBD2 (5 bases). The CDR3 is 14 residues long. Trimming took 5 bases from V and 2 from J, leaving 10 bases between them. Germline CDR1 and CDR2: SGHAT and FQNNGV. CDR3 protein: CASSLTRTYNEQFF. The CDR3 DNA follows: TGTGCCAGCAGCCTTACTAGGACCTACAATGAGCAGTTCTTC.